A single sample gave rise to the 9 T cell receptor beta chains below, sequenced in a study of blood T cell repertoires in COVID-19. Clones were read by immunoSEQ multiplex PCR, and TCRdb kept only the in-frame ones, dropping some. The sample shows about 110,000 clones, roughly 81% of them seen only once. Sequencing input: peripheral blood. All receptors derive from a man in his forties or fifties with acute or convalescent COVID-19.

The V and J genes are TRBV30 and TRBJ2-2, with TRBD2 matching over 11 bases. Trimming removed 2 bases from V and 4 bases from J; junction bases left unmatched: 6. Germline V gene sequence: CDR1 GTSNPN, CDR2 SVGIG (reference sequence). The CDR3 is made up of 16 amino acids. CDR3 protein: CAWSRLAGGGTGELFF. The CDR3 DNA reads as TGTGCCTGGAGTAGGCTAGCGGGAGGCGGCACCGGGGAGCTGTTTTTT.

In this sample, this clone turned up once. The CDR3 region is CASSEQGATTEAFF. The DNA for the CDR3 is TGTGCCAGCAGCGAACAGGGGGCCACCACTGAAGCTTTCTTT. The gene calls are TRBV7-2 and TRBJ1-1; 9 positions agree with TRBD1. The CDR3 is 14 residues long. Losses at the gene ends were 5 bases for V and 4 bases for J; bases not matched to a gene: 5. Per the germline V gene, CDR1 is SGHTA and CDR2 is FQGNSA.

This sequence joins TRBV7-2 and TRBJ1-1, with 11 bases lining up with TRBD1. The CDR3 extends over 14 amino acids. V shed 1 base, J shed 10 bases, and the junction held 5 bases outside the gene matches. Per germline, CDR1 SGHTA and CDR2 FQGNSA. The DNA of the CDR3 is TGTGCCAGCAGCTTAGGGACAGGGGGCGGTCGAGCTTTCTTT. The encoded protein is CASSLGTGGGRAFF.

The chain employs TRBV5-8 and TRBJ1-1; TRBD1 aligns across 9 bases. V lost 5 bases to trimming and J lost 4 bases; unmatched junction nucleotides: 6. Germline V CDR1 and CDR2: SGHTS, YDEGEE. This CDR3 is 14 amino acids long. The CDR3 DNA is TGTGCCAGCAGTACAGGGGGCATGAGCACTGAAGCTTTCTTT. Its protein is CASSTGGMSTEAFF.

This clone was counted a single time. The chain employs TRBV7-9 and TRBJ1-2; 8 nucleotides agree with TRBD1. The CDR3 has 13 residues. Trimming cost V 5 bases and J 9 bases; bases outside gene matches: 8. Per germline, CDR1 SEHNR and CDR2 FQNEAQ (reference sequence). CDR3 in amino acids: CASSRGQEVSYTF. In DNA, the CDR3 is TGTGCCAGCAGCAGGGGACAGGAGGTTAGCTACACCTTC.

The chain is built from TRBV5-6 and TRBJ2-6; 7 bases match TRBD1. J lost 0 bases, V lost 2 bases, and 8 bases had no gene match. The CDR3 consists of 18 residues. Germline V CDR1 and CDR2: SGHDT, YYEEEE. DNA for the CDR3: TGTGCCAGCAGCTTAGGGGGAACAGGGGACTCTGGGGCCAACGTCCTGACTTTC. It is translated as CASSLGGTGDSGANVLTF. Full variable domain (rest looked up from reference TRBV5-6 and TRBJ2-6): DAGVTQSPTHLIKTRGQQVTLRCSPKSGHDTVSWYQQALGQGPQFIFQYYEEEERQRGNFPDRFSGHQFPNYSSELNVNALLLGDSALYLCASSLGGTGDSGANVLTFGAGSRLTVL.

This clone is a singleton in its sample. This chain links TRBV6-1 with TRBJ2-5; no definite D call. The V and J ends lost 3 bases and 5 bases respectively, with 7 bases between them. This CDR3 contains 12 residues. Germline-derived CDR1 and CDR2 are MNHNS and SASEGT. CDR3 DNA: TGTGCCAGCAGTGAGTCCCGGGAGACCCAGTACTTC. Protein sequence: CASSESRETQYF.

This rearrangement joins TRBV21-1 to TRBJ1-2. TRBV21-1 is reported as a pseudogene. The CDR3 runs 14 residues. In nucleotides, the CDR3 is TGTGCCAGCAGCAAAGGTGGGAGGGGCCCTGGCTACACCTTC. It yields the protein CASSKGGRGPGYTF.

In this sample, this clone turned up a few times. In nucleotides, the CDR3 is TGTGCCAGCAGCCCCGGGACTAGCGGCACAGATACGCAGTATTTT. Amino acid sequence: CASSPGTSGTDTQYF. This chain links TRBV14 with TRBJ2-3; TRBD2 matches 10 bases. The CDR3 sequence is 15 residues long. Looked up from germline, CDR1 is SGHDN and CDR2 is FVKESK. V dropped 4 bases and J dropped 1; count of bases not matched to a gene: 2.